This T cell receptor (beta chain) was recovered during a study of blood T cell repertoires in COVID-19. In the study overall: COVID-19 samples, acute and convalescent, were from the United States, Italy and Spain. The analysed material was cDNA or gDNA that came from T cells, B-cell-depleted T cells, or PBMCs.

V shed 4 bases and J shed 2 bases, with 9 bases lying between them. This CDR3 comprises 13 residues. CDR1 SGDLS and CDR2 YYNGEE come from the germline V gene. In the source study's methods: Researchers report that nucleated cell counts were estimated from reference gene primer amplification. TCRdb's copy holds only in-frame clones and misses some; the assay was immunoSEQ multiplex PCR. V, J and clone size derive from that table, while D and trimming were established from the DNA sequence. The sample includes more than 120,000 clones, roughly 90% of them seen just once. The clonotype comes from a woman between 45 and 60 years old with acute or convalescent COVID-19. The rearrangement links TRBV9 to TRBJ1-1; TRBD1 is a possible D gene (5 bases). Sequencing used peripheral blood. The CDR3 reads CASSRDSNTEAFF. CDR3 bases: TGTGCCAGCAGCCGCGACAGTAACACTGAAGCTTTCTTT.